A selection of T cell receptor beta chains follows, all from one sample in a study of early T cells in non-severe SARS-CoV-2 infection. From the 5' RACE reads, TCRdb called clonotypes with MiXCR, one entry per CDR3 protein. The sample consists of some 48,000 distinct CDR3 sequences, over 7.5% of them appearing once. Material: whole blood. The receptors were gathered from an adult who was a healthcare worker with PCR-confirmed SARS-CoV-2 infection or an uninfected control (not recorded which). Each CDR3 is given with its conserved first and last residue. The D gene is left open where the match is weak. The size of a clone is reported for some rows only, either as once, few or many, or as a class for expanded clones.

size: .
V: TRBV3-1
J: TRBJ2-7
D: TRBD2
DNA: TGTGCCAGCAGCCCGGGACTAGTAAGCGTCGAGCAGTACTTC
CDR3: CASSPGLVSVEQYF

size: few
V: TRBV6-2/TRBV6-3
J: TRBJ2-1
D: TRBD2
DNA: TGTGCCAGCGGCCGTCTAGCGGGAGTGCGGGATGAGCAGTTCTTC
CDR3: CASGRLAGVRDEQFF

size: .
V: TRBV29-1
J: TRBJ2-1
D: .
DNA: TGCAGCGTTGAGAGGGAGAGGTCTGAGCAGTTCTTC
CDR3: CSVERERSEQFF

size: .
V: TRBV30
J: TRBJ1-1
D: .
DNA: TGTACCTGGATGTACGGTGCTGAAGCTTTCTTT
CDR3: CTWMYGAEAFF

size: many
V: TRBV27
J: TRBJ2-1
D: TRBD2
DNA: TGTGCCAGCAGTTACGACTGGACTAGCATAAATGAGCAGTTCTTC
CDR3: CASSYDWTSINEQFF

size: many
V: TRBV5-1
J: TRBJ1-2
D: .
DNA: TGCGCCAGCAGCCCGGGGGGCCCCTTTGGCTACACCTTC
CDR3: CASSPGGPFGYTF

size: many
V: TRBV12-3/TRBV12-4
J: TRBJ2-3
D: .
DNA: TGTGCCAGCAGTTTAGGAGGGGAAGAGTATTTT
CDR3: CASSLGGEEYF

size: many
V: TRBV5-1
J: TRBJ2-5
D: .
DNA: TGCGCCAGCAGCTTGCAGGGCGAAGAGACCCAGTACTTC
CDR3: CASSLQGEETQYF

size: many
V: TRBV7-9
J: TRBJ2-7
D: .
DNA: TGTGCCAGCAGCTTTCAGGTATACGAGCAGTACTTC
CDR3: CASSFQVYEQYF

size: many
V: TRBV18
J: TRBJ2-7
D: TRBD2
DNA: TGTGCCAGCTCGTACCCTAGCGGGTCGATCTACGAGCAGTACTTC
CDR3: CASSYPSGSIYEQYF

size: many
V: TRBV7-9
J: TRBJ1-5
D: .
DNA: TGTGCCAGCAGCATGGGACGGCAGCCCCAGCATTTT
CDR3: CASSMGRQPQHF

size: .
V: TRBV6-1
J: TRBJ2-7
D: TRBD2
DNA: TGTGCCAGCAGTGAACGGGGACTAGCAAACTACGAGCAGTACTTC
CDR3: CASSERGLANYEQYF

size: many
V: TRBV6-5
J: TRBJ1-5
D: .
DNA: TGTGCCAGCAGTTACTCTAGGAGTCGGCCCCAGCATTTT
CDR3: CASSYSRSRPQHF

size: many
V: TRBV11-2
J: TRBJ2-1
D: .
DNA: TGTGCCAGCAGCTTAGAATGGACTCGCACCTACAATGAGCAGTTCTTC
CDR3: CASSLEWTRTYNEQFF

size: .
V: TRBV27
J: TRBJ2-1
D: .
DNA: TGTGCCAGCAGTTTATCCGTTTACAATGAGCAGTTCTTC
CDR3: CASSLSVYNEQFF

size: .
V: TRBV28
J: TRBJ2-7
D: TRBD1
DNA: TGTGCCAGCAAAGAGGGGGCGCTGGAGCAGTACTTC
CDR3: CASKEGALEQYF

size: few
V: TRBV28
J: TRBJ1-1
D: TRBD1
DNA: TGTGCCAGCAGTTCTCCCCCAGGGGGGCCTGAAGCTTTCTTT
CDR3: CASSSPPGGPEAFF

size: many
V: TRBV7-6
J: TRBJ2-1
D: .
DNA: TGTGCCAGCAGCTTAAGTCTCCCCAATGAGCAGTTCTTC
CDR3: CASSLSLPNEQFF

size: many
V: TRBV5-6
J: TRBJ2-7
D: .
DNA: TGTGCCAGCAGCTTCTACAGGAGCTCCTACGAGCAGTACTTC
CDR3: CASSFYRSSYEQYF

size: .
V: TRBV5-6
J: TRBJ1-1
D: .
DNA: TGTGCCAGCAGCTCTACTACGAACACTGAAGCTTTCTTT
CDR3: CASSSTTNTEAFF

size: many
V: TRBV5-1
J: TRBJ2-5
D: .
DNA: TGCGCCAGCAGCCCTTGGGGCAGGGGAGGGTCCGAGACCCAGTACTTC
CDR3: CASSPWGRGGSETQYF

size: .
V: TRBV18
J: TRBJ2-7
D: .
DNA: TGTGCCAGCTCACCACCCACCCCCGAGCAGTACTTC
CDR3: CASSPPTPEQYF

size: many
V: TRBV11-2
J: TRBJ2-5
D: TRBD1
DNA: TGTGCCAGCAGCTTCCGGGACAGGGGGGATACCCAGTACTTC
CDR3: CASSFRDRGDTQYF

size: .
V: TRBV4-1
J: TRBJ1-1
D: TRBD1
DNA: TGCGCCAGCAGCCGCAGACCGGGACAGGTAAGCGGAACGAACACTGAAGCTTTCTTT
CDR3: CASSRRPGQVSGTNTEAFF

size: .
V: TRBV29-1
J: TRBJ2-5
D: TRBD2
DNA: TGCAGCGTTGAAGGACTAGCGGGAGATGTCGAGACCCAGTACTTC
CDR3: CSVEGLAGDVETQYF

size: many
V: TRBV29-1
J: TRBJ2-5
D: TRBD1
DNA: TGCAGCGTTGAGGGCCTGGGACAGGGAGAGACCCAGTACTTC
CDR3: CSVEGLGQGETQYF

size: many
V: TRBV12-3/TRBV12-4
J: TRBJ1-4
D: .
DNA: TGTGCCACTCGACCCGTTGAGGATGAAAAACTGTTTTTT
CDR3: CATRPVEDEKLFF

size: many
V: TRBV2
J: TRBJ1-1
D: .
DNA: TGTGCCAGCAGTGCTTTGGCAGTGAACACTGAAGCTTTCTTT
CDR3: CASSALAVNTEAFF

size: many
V: TRBV7-9
J: TRBJ1-1
D: .
DNA: TGTGCCAGCAGCTTAGGGGCCTACGAGGCCTTT
CDR3: CASSLGAYEAF

size: few
V: TRBV7-6
J: TRBJ2-2
D: .
DNA: TGTGCCAGCAGCTTAGTGACTCGCCCAACCGGGGAGCTGTTTTTT
CDR3: CASSLVTRPTGELFF

size: few
V: TRBV2
J: TRBJ2-7
D: .
DNA: TGTGCCAGCGGGGACGTGGGCTACGAGCAGTACTTC
CDR3: CASGDVGYEQYF

size: many
V: TRBV7-9
J: TRBJ2-7
D: .
DNA: TGTGCCAGCAGCCTAGGAAGGGAGCAGTACTTC
CDR3: CASSLGREQYF

size: many
V: TRBV27
J: TRBJ1-2
D: .
DNA: TGTGCCAGCAGTCCCCCCTCAGGGTATGGCTACACCTTC
CDR3: CASSPPSGYGYTF

size: .
V: TRBV3-1
J: TRBJ1-5
D: .
DNA: TGTGCCAGCAGCCCCGGGCCTCGTGGTTCCGCGCCCCAGCATTTT
CDR3: CASSPGPRGSAPQHF

size: many
V: TRBV28
J: TRBJ2-7
D: TRBD2
DNA: TGTGCCAGCAGTCCCATGGGGGGGGTGGAGCAGTACTTC
CDR3: CASSPMGGVEQYF

size: many
V: TRBV5-4
J: TRBJ2-1
D: TRBD1
DNA: TGTGCCAGCAGCATCCGGGACAGGGGGACCTACAATGAGCAGTTCTTC
CDR3: CASSIRDRGTYNEQFF

size: many
V: TRBV14
J: TRBJ2-7
D: .
DNA: TGTGCCAGCAGCCACAGTTACGAGCAGTACTTC
CDR3: CASSHSYEQYF

size: .
V: TRBV29-1
J: TRBJ1-5
D: TRBD1
DNA: TGCAGCGTATCCCGACAGGGGGCAAATCAGCCCCAGCATTTT
CDR3: CSVSRQGANQPQHF

size: few
V: TRBV28
J: TRBJ1-5
D: .
DNA: TGTGCCAGCCCGCTCGGCCGGGAGGAGCCCCAGCATTTT
CDR3: CASPLGREEPQHF

size: many
V: TRBV27
J: TRBJ2-7
D: TRBD2
DNA: TGTGCCAGCAGTACCGCGGTGGTAGCGGGCTCCTACGAGCAGTACTTC
CDR3: CASSTAVVAGSYEQYF

size: many
V: TRBV20-1
J: TRBJ2-3
D: .
DNA: TGCAGTGCTGCCGGGACACCCACAGATACGCAGTATTTT
CDR3: CSAAGTPTDTQYF

size: few
V: TRBV7-2
J: TRBJ1-4
D: .
DNA: TGTGCCAGCAGCTTAGCTCCTCACACCGGGGTAGTTGAAAAACTGTTTTTT
CDR3: CASSLAPHTGVVEKLFF

size: few
V: TRBV2
J: TRBJ2-1
D: TRBD2
DNA: TGTGCCAGCGTACTAGCGGGGGGTCACAATGAGCAGTTCTTC
CDR3: CASVLAGGHNEQFF

size: many
V: TRBV7-8
J: TRBJ1-1
D: .
DNA: TGTGCCAGCAGCTTTGGGAACACTGAAGCTTTCTTT
CDR3: CASSFGNTEAFF

size: many
V: TRBV4-2
J: TRBJ2-1
D: TRBD2
DNA: TGTGCCAGCAGCCAAGGGACTAGCGGCTCCTACAATGAGCAGTTCTTC
CDR3: CASSQGTSGSYNEQFF

size: many
V: TRBV29-1
J: TRBJ2-3
D: TRBD2
DNA: TGCAGCGTCCGGACTAGCGGGAGCACAGATACGCAGTATTTT
CDR3: CSVRTSGSTDTQYF

size: .
V: TRBV6-6
J: TRBJ2-3
D: .
DNA: TGTGCCACCTACCCGACTAGAGCTCGAAGCACAGATACGCAGTATTTT
CDR3: CATYPTRARSTDTQYF

size: many
V: TRBV20-1
J: TRBJ2-3
D: .
DNA: TGCAGTGCTAGAGATCGGTGGAGGGAACTGAGAGATACGCAGTATTTT
CDR3: CSARDRWRELRDTQYF

size: .
V: TRBV12-3/TRBV12-4
J: TRBJ2-7
D: TRBD2
DNA: TGTGCCAGCAGTGGGACGGCGGGACTAGCGGGAGGGAGCTACGAGCAGTACTTC
CDR3: CASSGTAGLAGGSYEQYF